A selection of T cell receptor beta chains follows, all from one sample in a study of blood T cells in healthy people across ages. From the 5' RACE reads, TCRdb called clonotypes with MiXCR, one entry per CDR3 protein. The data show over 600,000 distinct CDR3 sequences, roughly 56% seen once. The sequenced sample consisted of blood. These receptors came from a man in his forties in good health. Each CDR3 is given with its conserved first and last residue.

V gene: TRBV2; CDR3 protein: CARGTSTDTQYF
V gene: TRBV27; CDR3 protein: CASSFNPGQGYGYTF
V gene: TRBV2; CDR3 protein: CASKVSGARWETQYF
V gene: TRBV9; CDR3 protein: CASSGLTGEQFF
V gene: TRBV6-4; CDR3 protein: CASSIDGGAHETQYF
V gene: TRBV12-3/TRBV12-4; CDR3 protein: CASSPLGGIAQYF
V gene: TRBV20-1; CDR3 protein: CSAMDSKLQFF
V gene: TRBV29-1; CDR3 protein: CSVEKGTAYEQYF
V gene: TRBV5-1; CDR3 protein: CASSLAQAQETQYF
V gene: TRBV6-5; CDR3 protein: CASGFRQGDSPLHF
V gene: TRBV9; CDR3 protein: CASSADPSSYNEQFF
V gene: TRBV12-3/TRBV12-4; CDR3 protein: CASSSYSGMAYEQYF
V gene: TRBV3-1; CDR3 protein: CASRDRGSSGSSYNEQFF
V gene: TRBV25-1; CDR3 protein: CASSVVGTGKNNEQFF
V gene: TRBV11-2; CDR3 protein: CASSSIRGLDIQYF
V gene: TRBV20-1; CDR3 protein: CSATGTGIYGYTF
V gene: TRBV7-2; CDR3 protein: CASSLDWGYNEQFF
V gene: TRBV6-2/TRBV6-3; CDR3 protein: CASSQYRADTGELFF
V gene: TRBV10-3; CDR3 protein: CAIRTTTDTQYF
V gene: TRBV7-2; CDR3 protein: CASSVVGTDAFQYF
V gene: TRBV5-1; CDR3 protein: CASSEAGLAGVNEQFF
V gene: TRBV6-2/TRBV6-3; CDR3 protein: CASSYYSDTEAFF
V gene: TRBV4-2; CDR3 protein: CASSDREDSPLHF
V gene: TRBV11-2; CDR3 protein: CASSLGGAREQFF
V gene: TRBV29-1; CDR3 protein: CSAGPTTYNEQFF
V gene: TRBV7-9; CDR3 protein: CASSPQVETQYF
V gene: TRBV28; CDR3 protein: CASSSSGGSLAGVTSYEQYF
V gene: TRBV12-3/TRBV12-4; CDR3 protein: CASSLANVGDEQFF
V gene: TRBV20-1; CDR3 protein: CSAPRLLNNEQFF
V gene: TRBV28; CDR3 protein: CASSLWLAEYNEQFF
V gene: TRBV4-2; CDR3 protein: CASSQDSGDTQYF
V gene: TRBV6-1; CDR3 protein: CASSLADRGQRGTQYF
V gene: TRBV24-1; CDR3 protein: CATSDSQGLNTEAFF
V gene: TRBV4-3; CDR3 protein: CASSQKRSGGGTDTQYF
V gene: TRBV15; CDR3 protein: CATSRDSQRDKTQYF
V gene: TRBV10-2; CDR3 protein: CASSDGGLAKNIQYF
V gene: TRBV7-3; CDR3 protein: CASSPYPEPTDTQYF
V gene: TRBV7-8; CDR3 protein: CASSLGAANSPLHF
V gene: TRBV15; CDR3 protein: CATSRGGYGDSPLHF
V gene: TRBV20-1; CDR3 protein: CSATGTETYEQYF
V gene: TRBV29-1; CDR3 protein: CSVPIPDSNYGYTF
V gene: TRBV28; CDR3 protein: CASRLDQGTYSSYEQYF
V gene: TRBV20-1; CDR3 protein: CSARGKAGVADTQYF
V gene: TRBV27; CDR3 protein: CASSLSSGGPYEQYF
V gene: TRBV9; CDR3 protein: CASSLGTGQGYTF
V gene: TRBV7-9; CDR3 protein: CASSYLLGQGYEQYF
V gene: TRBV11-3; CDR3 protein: CASSSGQGLDTQYF
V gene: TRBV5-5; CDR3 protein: CASSIPGQGEAFF
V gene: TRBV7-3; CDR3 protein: CASSLTGPGLVPYGQYF
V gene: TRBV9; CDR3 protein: CASSVVGSPPHF
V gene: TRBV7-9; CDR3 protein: CASSLGQQNNEQFF
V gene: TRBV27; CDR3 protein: CASSSETGHYGYTF
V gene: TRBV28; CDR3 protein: CASSHDQKETQYF
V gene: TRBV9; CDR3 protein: CASSVEAQRYGYTF
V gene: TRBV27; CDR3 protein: CASSSWTDQETQYF
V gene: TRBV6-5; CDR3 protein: CASSYSSGRFNEQFF
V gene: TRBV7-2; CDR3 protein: CASSDRAVSPLHF
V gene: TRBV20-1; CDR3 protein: CSARDRGNGETQYF
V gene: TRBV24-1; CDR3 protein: CATSDGGVWGSGETQYF
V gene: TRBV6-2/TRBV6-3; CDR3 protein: CASSSHPGQGFDEQYF